The present entry profiles one TCR beta chain with its context. The CDR3 is made up of 15 amino acids. Per the germline V gene, CDR1 is SGHTA and CDR2 is FQGNSA. J gave up 0 bases and V 5 bases, and 4 bases lay outside the gene matches. The data belong to a study of OX40 agonist ivuxolimab in advanced cancers. Study-wide context: Enrollees could have had prior anti-PD-1, anti-PD-L1 or anti-CTLA-4 therapy, which under 50% had received. Among those treated, three patients had partial responses, one with hepatocellular carcinoma and two with cutaneous melanoma.

Measured with immunoSEQ multiplex PCR; TCRdb has only the in-frame clones, and not every one. The sample consists of some 60,000 clones, nearly 85% of them appearing once. This sequence joins TRBV7-2 and TRBJ1-2; 9 positions agree with TRBD1. The clonotype originates from an adult with an advanced solid tumor such as melanoma, head and neck, liver or kidney cancer. The sample here was CD4+ or CD8+ T cells sorted from blood, taken in a trial of the OX40 agonist ivuxolimab. CDR3 nucleotides: TGTGCCAGCAGCCGAGACAGGGGGGCTAACTATGGCTACACCTTC. This sequence encodes CASSRDRGANYGYTF.